The rows below give T cell receptor beta chains drawn from one sample of a study of cytomegalovirus exposure and HLA in healthy donors. Measured with immunoSEQ multiplex PCR; TCRdb has only the in-frame clones, and not every one. The sample includes approximately 180,000 clones, roughly 77% seen only once; the top ten take 1.6%. Sequencing was done on a sample of PBMCs. The receptor set was obtained from a woman aged 45 to 65 in good health and CMV-seronegative. CDR3s include the opening cysteine and the closing phenylalanine or tryptophan. The D gene is left open where the match is weak. Clone size, where shown, is once, few, many, or a class for clones that have expanded.

J gene: TRBJ1-2; V gene: TRBV4-2; CDR3 length: 14; clone size: .; D gene: .; CDR3 DNA: TGTGCCAGCAGCCAAGATGGGGCAGGTAGTGGCTACACCTTC; CDR3 protein: CASSQDGAGSGYTF
J gene: TRBJ2-3; V gene: TRBV5-1; CDR3 length: 18; clone size: once; D gene: TRBD2; CDR3 DNA: TGCGCCAGCAGCTTGGAGCTAGCGGGGGCTATAGGCACAGATACGCAGTATTTT; CDR3 protein: CASSLELAGAIGTDTQYF
J gene: TRBJ1-4; V gene: TRBV7-6; CDR3 length: 14; clone size: once; D gene: TRBD1; CDR3 DNA: TGTGCCAGCAGCTTAGGAGACAGGGCTCTAAAACTGTTTTTT; CDR3 protein: CASSLGDRALKLFF
J gene: TRBJ1-3; V gene: TRBV9; CDR3 length: 15; clone size: once; D gene: .; CDR3 DNA: TGTGCCAGCAGCGTCAGGGGTAGTACTGGAAACACCATATATTTT; CDR3 protein: CASSVRGSTGNTIYF
J gene: TRBJ1-1; V gene: TRBV10-3; CDR3 length: 14; clone size: few; D gene: TRBD1; CDR3 DNA: TGTGCCATCAGTTTAGGACAGGGTTGGACTGAAGCTTTCTTT; CDR3 protein: CAISLGQGWTEAFF
J gene: TRBJ2-3; V gene: TRBV9; CDR3 length: 16; clone size: .; D gene: TRBD2; CDR3 DNA: TGTGCCAGCAGCCCAACTGGACTAGCGAGAGGGGATACGCAGTATTTT; CDR3 protein: CASSPTGLARGDTQYF
J gene: TRBJ1-1; V gene: TRBV19; CDR3 length: 13; clone size: .; D gene: TRBD1; CDR3 DNA: TGTGCCAGCAATACAGGGGTGAACACTGAAGCTTTCTTT; CDR3 protein: CASNTGVNTEAFF
J gene: TRBJ1-5; V gene: TRBV7-9; CDR3 length: 14; clone size: .; D gene: .; CDR3 DNA: TGTGCCAGCAGTCTATCGAGGGATAACCAGCCCCAGCATTTT; CDR3 protein: CASSLSRDNQPQHF
J gene: TRBJ2-5; V gene: TRBV5-4; CDR3 length: 14; clone size: once; D gene: .; CDR3 DNA: TGTGCCAGCAGCTTGGCAGGGGTCAAAGAGACCCAGTACTTC; CDR3 protein: CASSLAGVKETQYF
J gene: TRBJ2-5; V gene: TRBV27; CDR3 length: 14; clone size: few; D gene: .; CDR3 DNA: TGTGCCAGCAGTTTATCGATGGGAGGAGAGACCCAGTACTTC; CDR3 protein: CASSLSMGGETQYF
J gene: TRBJ2-3; V gene: TRBV5-6; CDR3 length: 13; clone size: .; D gene: TRBD1; CDR3 DNA: TGTGCCAGCATCCTACAGGGGACAGATACGCAGTATTTT; CDR3 protein: CASILQGTDTQYF
J gene: TRBJ2-1; V gene: TRBV4-3; CDR3 length: 14; clone size: .; D gene: .; CDR3 DNA: TGCGCCAGCAGCCCGACTAGTACCTACAATGAGCAGTTCTTC; CDR3 protein: CASSPTSTYNEQFF
J gene: TRBJ1-1; V gene: TRBV6-1; CDR3 length: 15; clone size: .; D gene: TRBD1; CDR3 DNA: TGTGCCAGCAGTGAAGAGTTCACAGGGGTGTCTGAAGCTTTCTTT; CDR3 protein: CASSEEFTGVSEAFF
J gene: TRBJ1-1; V gene: TRBV6-6; CDR3 length: 14; clone size: .; D gene: .; CDR3 DNA: TGTGCCAGCAGTTATACCGGGCAGGGGACTGAAGCTTTCTTT; CDR3 protein: CASSYTGQGTEAFF
J gene: TRBJ2-3; V gene: TRBV7-3; CDR3 length: 15; clone size: .; D gene: .; CDR3 DNA: TGTGCCAGCAGCCCTGGACAATCTAGCACAGATACGCAGTATTTT; CDR3 protein: CASSPGQSSTDTQYF
J gene: TRBJ2-7; V gene: TRBV10-3; CDR3 length: 13; clone size: .; D gene: .; CDR3 DNA: TGTGCCATCAGTGCCCGAGGGTTGGACGAGCAGTACTTC; CDR3 protein: CAISARGLDEQYF
J gene: TRBJ1-1; V gene: TRBV15; CDR3 length: 13; clone size: .; D gene: .; CDR3 DNA: TGTGCCACCAGCATGGAGGGAGGGACTGAAGCTTTCTTT; CDR3 protein: CATSMEGGTEAFF
J gene: TRBJ1-5; V gene: TRBV27; CDR3 length: 15; clone size: .; D gene: .; CDR3 DNA: TGTGCCAGCAGTTTGGTGGGGGCTAGCAATCAGCCCCAGCATTTT; CDR3 protein: CASSLVGASNQPQHF
J gene: TRBJ2-5; V gene: TRBV12-5; CDR3 length: 15; clone size: once; D gene: TRBD2; CDR3 DNA: TGTGCTAGTGGTCCCCGAAGCGGGGTTAGCGGGACCCAGTACTTC; CDR3 protein: CASGPRSGVSGTQYF
J gene: TRBJ2-1; V gene: TRBV5-1; CDR3 length: 18; clone size: .; D gene: TRBD2; CDR3 DNA: TGCGCCAGCAGCTTGTTGGGGCTAGCGGGGTTCTCCTACAATGAGCAGTTCTTC; CDR3 protein: CASSLLGLAGFSYNEQFF
J gene: TRBJ2-3; V gene: TRBV10-3; CDR3 length: 12; clone size: .; D gene: .; CDR3 DNA: TGTGCCAGCGGATGGACTCCAGATACGCAGTATTTT; CDR3 protein: CASGWTPDTQYF
J gene: TRBJ2-7; V gene: TRBV21-1; CDR3 length: 16; clone size: few; D gene: .; CDR3 DNA: TGTGCCAGCAGCAAAGGCCTGGGGCAGGCGCTGTGGCAGCAGTACTTC; CDR3 protein: CASSKGLGQALWQQYF
J gene: TRBJ1-6; V gene: TRBV5-6; CDR3 length: 14; clone size: .; D gene: .; CDR3 DNA: TGTGCCAGCAGCTTGGGAGGGGGTAATTCACCCCTCCACTTT; CDR3 protein: CASSLGGGNSPLHF
J gene: TRBJ1-5; V gene: TRBV19; CDR3 length: 17; clone size: .; D gene: TRBD1; CDR3 DNA: TGTGCCAGTAGTGGACAGGGGAAGCGGGGTAGCAATCAGCCCCAGCATTTT; CDR3 protein: CASSGQGKRGSNQPQHF
J gene: TRBJ2-3; V gene: TRBV29-1; CDR3 length: 18; clone size: .; D gene: TRBD2; CDR3 DNA: TGCAGCGTTCCCGGGGTAGCGGGGGGGAGGGTAAGAACAGATACGCAGTATTTT; CDR3 protein: CSVPGVAGGRVRTDTQYF
J gene: TRBJ2-7; V gene: TRBV6-5; CDR3 length: 14; clone size: .; D gene: TRBD1; CDR3 DNA: TGTGCCAGCAGTAAACAGGGGGCCTCGCGGGAGCAGTACTTC; CDR3 protein: CASSKQGASREQYF
J gene: TRBJ1-5; V gene: TRBV6-1; CDR3 length: 15; clone size: few; D gene: TRBD1; CDR3 DNA: TGTGCCAGCAGCGAGGCTGGAGGGGGCGGTCAGCCCCAGCATTTT; CDR3 protein: CASSEAGGGGQPQHF
J gene: TRBJ2-7; V gene: TRBV4-1; CDR3 length: 13; clone size: .; D gene: TRBD1; CDR3 DNA: TGCGCCAGCAGCCCCGACAGGGACTACGAGCAGTACTTC; CDR3 protein: CASSPDRDYEQYF
J gene: TRBJ2-7; V gene: TRBV6-1; CDR3 length: 14; clone size: .; D gene: .; CDR3 DNA: TGTGCCAGCAGCTTAGGGACTTCCCAATACGAGCAGTACTTC; CDR3 protein: CASSLGTSQYEQYF
J gene: TRBJ1-1; V gene: TRBV13; CDR3 length: 17; clone size: .; D gene: .; CDR3 DNA: TGTGCCAGCAGCTTAATGGTTCTGGGCAGGGCGAACACTGAAGCTTTCTTT; CDR3 protein: CASSLMVLGRANTEAFF
J gene: TRBJ1-1; V gene: TRBV7-2; CDR3 length: 14; clone size: .; D gene: .; CDR3 DNA: TGTGCCAGCAGCCGAGGGCAGAGCCACACTGAAGCTTTCTTT; CDR3 protein: CASSRGQSHTEAFF
J gene: TRBJ2-4; V gene: TRBV2; CDR3 length: 16; clone size: .; D gene: TRBD1; CDR3 DNA: TGTGCCAGCAGAGGGACAGGGGGCGCGGCCAAAAACATTCAGTACTTC; CDR3 protein: CASRGTGGAAKNIQYF
J gene: TRBJ2-1; V gene: TRBV7-2; CDR3 length: 11; clone size: .; D gene: TRBD2; CDR3 DNA: TGTGCCAGCAGCTTTGGGGAGGGGCAGTTCTTC; CDR3 protein: CASSFGEGQFF
J gene: TRBJ2-1; V gene: TRBV21-1; CDR3 length: 20; clone size: .; D gene: .; CDR3 DNA: TGTGCCAGCAGCTCCCCCGATACCACAGGGGGTCAAGTTGAAGGCAATGAGCAGTTCTTC; CDR3 protein: CASSSPDTTGGQVEGNEQFF
J gene: TRBJ1-2; V gene: TRBV7-2; CDR3 length: 15; clone size: .; D gene: .; CDR3 DNA: TGTGCCAGCAGCCAAGACAGGATAGCTAACTATGGCTACACCTTC; CDR3 protein: CASSQDRIANYGYTF
J gene: TRBJ1-1; V gene: TRBV5-1; CDR3 length: 16; clone size: .; D gene: TRBD1; CDR3 DNA: TGCGCCAGCAGCTTGGGACAGGGGACGCGAAACACTGAGGCTTTCTTT; CDR3 protein: CASSLGQGTRNTEAFF
J gene: TRBJ2-7; V gene: TRBV14; CDR3 length: 13; clone size: .; D gene: .; CDR3 DNA: TGTGCCAGCAGCCATATGGTAAGCTACGAGCAGTACTTC; CDR3 protein: CASSHMVSYEQYF
J gene: TRBJ1-1; V gene: TRBV5-1; CDR3 length: 15; clone size: .; D gene: TRBD1; CDR3 DNA: TGCGCCAGCAGCTTGGAACTGGGACAGGGCACTGAAGCTTTCTTT; CDR3 protein: CASSLELGQGTEAFF
J gene: TRBJ2-3; V gene: TRBV27; CDR3 length: 14; clone size: .; D gene: .; CDR3 DNA: TGTGCCAGCAGTTTTACGGGGGGCGGAGATACGCAGTATTTT; CDR3 protein: CASSFTGGGDTQYF
J gene: TRBJ2-5; V gene: TRBV19; CDR3 length: 14; clone size: .; D gene: TRBD1; CDR3 DNA: TGTGCCAGTAGTGTAGACAGGGGCCAAGAGACCCAGTACTTC; CDR3 protein: CASSVDRGQETQYF
J gene: TRBJ2-5; V gene: TRBV19; CDR3 length: 14; clone size: .; D gene: .; CDR3 DNA: TGTGCCAGTAGTATGGAGGGAGTAGGAGAGACCCAGTACTTC; CDR3 protein: CASSMEGVGETQYF
J gene: TRBJ1-1; V gene: TRBV7-8; CDR3 length: 13; clone size: .; D gene: .; CDR3 DNA: TGTGCCAGCAGCTTACAGTTGAACACTGAAGCTTTCTTT; CDR3 protein: CASSLQLNTEAFF
J gene: TRBJ1-2; V gene: TRBV6-5; CDR3 length: 14; clone size: .; D gene: .; CDR3 DNA: TGTGCCAGCAGACACCGGAACAGCCTCTATGGCTACACCTTC; CDR3 protein: CASRHRNSLYGYTF
J gene: TRBJ2-5; V gene: TRBV4-1; CDR3 length: 13; clone size: .; D gene: .; CDR3 DNA: TGCGCCAGCAGCCTAGGACTCGGGGAGACCCAGTACTTC; CDR3 protein: CASSLGLGETQYF
J gene: TRBJ2-7; V gene: TRBV11-2; CDR3 length: 15; clone size: few; D gene: TRBD2; CDR3 DNA: TGTGCCAGCAGCTTAAGTAACCTAGCGGGCTACGAGCAGTACTTC; CDR3 protein: CASSLSNLAGYEQYF
J gene: TRBJ1-1; V gene: TRBV5-6; CDR3 length: 15; clone size: .; D gene: .; CDR3 DNA: TGTGCCAGCAGCCCAGAGACGCGGTTGAGCACTGAAGCTTTCTTT; CDR3 protein: CASSPETRLSTEAFF
J gene: TRBJ2-7; V gene: TRBV6-5; CDR3 length: 13; clone size: .; D gene: .; CDR3 DNA: TGTGCCAGCTCGAGGGCCGGAACCTACGAGCAGTACTTC; CDR3 protein: CASSRAGTYEQYF
J gene: TRBJ2-1; V gene: TRBV10-2; CDR3 length: 13; clone size: .; D gene: .; CDR3 DNA: TGCGCCAGCAGTGAGTTTCCAACCTACGTACAGTTCTTC; CDR3 protein: CASSEFPTYVQFF
J gene: TRBJ2-7; V gene: TRBV7-2; CDR3 length: 14; clone size: .; D gene: TRBD2; CDR3 DNA: TGTGCCAGCAGCTTAGGCGGGAGTTCGCCCGAGCAGTACTTC; CDR3 protein: CASSLGGSSPEQYF
J gene: TRBJ2-3; V gene: TRBV5-4; CDR3 length: 16; clone size: .; D gene: TRBD2; CDR3 DNA: TGTGCCAGCAGCTTGAATGGGGGAGGGAGGTCAGATACGCAGTATTTT; CDR3 protein: CASSLNGGGRSDTQYF
J gene: TRBJ1-2; V gene: TRBV19; CDR3 length: 15; clone size: .; D gene: TRBD1; CDR3 DNA: TGTGCCAGTAGTACCGGGACAGGGTCCAACTATGGCTACACCTTC; CDR3 protein: CASSTGTGSNYGYTF